This TCR beta chain was identified during a study of a mutant IDH1 vaccine in newly diagnosed glioma. In the study overall: Most patients had radiochemotherapy with temozolomide before enrollment; others had one alone.

Here immunoSEQ multiplex PCR was the method, and the copy in TCRdb shows in-frame clones only, minus some. The data contain 45,000 to 55,000 clones, roughly 89% of them singletons. The time point here: baseline, week 1 (first vaccination visit). Treatment here: pre-vaccination baseline after standard-of-care therapy. Newly diagnosed WHO grade 3 or 4 IDH1-mutant, ATRX-lost astrocytomas were identified in the donors. Between the trimmed V and J ends, which lost 1 base and 9 bases, there was a span of 14 bases. Germline assignment: CDR1 SGHRS and CDR2 YFSETQ. The CDR3 is made up of 14 amino acids. Findings and caveats of the study: It was over 85% of patients that developed vaccine-induced immune responses.

With respect to this clone: Antigen specificity is unknown.

The origin of this receptor is a man aged 35-49 years with glioma. Sample: PBMCs, taken from a glioma patient treated with radiotherapy, temozolomide or both. The chain recombines TRBV5-1 with TRBJ2-1, with TRBD1 as a possible D gene (5 bases). CDR3 sequence reads: CASSLMEPQGEQFF. The CDR3 DNA follows: TGCGCCAGCAGCTTGATGGAACCCCAGGGTGAGCAGTTCTTC.